One T cell receptor (beta chain) is described in this entry. Its specificity is unknown. The data originate from a study of cytomegalovirus exposure and HLA in healthy donors. The study's findings and limits: There were reportedly fewer N-insertions in an Asian-associated ancestry cluster than the approximately 670-donor mean, in a later analysis. Later analysis suggested links between common viral pathogens and several top significant clusters. Most CMV-associated TCR beta chains appeared HLA-restricted in a later analysis.

Germline V CDR1 and CDR2: MDHEN, SYDVKM. Trimming removed 5 bases from V and 5 bases from J; junction bases left unmatched: 13. CDR3 size: 16 residues. The PCR was carried out with 60 Vbeta primers and 13 Jbeta primers. Repertoires were generated with immunoSEQ multiplex PCR, while TCRdb's copy carries only in-frame clones and drops some. The table lists 270,000 or so clones, around 86% of them singletons. J is TRBJ2-7 and V is TRBV28; 9 positions agree with TRBD1. Sequencing input: PBMCs. The sequence came from a man in his forties or fifties in good health and CMV-seropositive. For the CDR3, the DNA is TGTGCCAGCAGTCAACAGGGGGCGCCTTACGCCGACGAGCAGTACTTC. Translated, it gives CASSQQGAPYADEQYF.